The 11 T cell receptor beta chains reported below all come from one sample, sequenced in a study of shared clonotypes between healthy human individuals. CD8 cells classed as naive were CD45RO-negative and positively selected for CCR7, excluding terminally differentiated effector memory CD45RA+ cells. Method: immunoSEQ multiplex PCR; TCRdb's copy keeps in-frame clones and lacks some. The sample has 1.5 million to 2.5 million clones, about 94% seen once. What was sequenced was naive CD8+ T cells sorted from blood. These TCRs come from a man between 18 and 35 years old in good health.

The rearrangement joins TRBV25-1 to TRBJ2-1; 9 nucleotides align to TRBD2. With V trimmed by 4 bases and J by 2 bases, 6 bases remained unmatched. The germline CDR1 and CDR2 sequences are MGHDK and SYGVNS. This CDR3 is built from 16 residues. CDR3 DNA sequence: TGTGCCAGCAGTGTCGGCGCGGGGGGGACCTACAATGAGCAGTTCTTC. This codes for CASSVGAGGTYNEQFF.

The chain links TRBV28 to TRBJ2-7; 11 bases fit TRBD2. Losses at the gene ends were 5 bases for V and 3 bases for J; bases not matched to a gene: 12. Germline values: CDR1 MDHEN, CDR2 SYDVKM. The CDR3 spans 17 residues. CDR3 amino acids: CASSTPNLAGGFYEQYF. The CDR3 DNA sequence: TGTGCCAGCAGTACCCCCAACCTAGCGGGAGGATTCTACGAGCAGTACTTC.

The chain carries TRBV28 and TRBJ1-2; a weak D match, TRBD1 (6 bases). Germline assignment: CDR1 MDHEN and CDR2 SYDVKM. There are 12 residues in the CDR3. Deletions cut 6 bases from V and 8 bases from J, with 13 bases between. The CDR3 loop is CASRSGEGGYTF. In DNA, the CDR3 is TGTGCCAGCAGATCAGGGGAGGGAGGCTACACCTTC.

This clone was seen just once. The J gene is TRBJ1-6, the V gene TRBV4-1, with a tentative D call TRBD1 (5 bases). Germline values: CDR1 MGHRA, CDR2 YSYEKL. CDR3 length equals 19 residues. Trimming shortened V by 2 bases and J by 0 bases, and 17 bases separated the two germline ends. DNA for the CDR3: TGCGCCAGCAGCCAATCCAACCGGGACTGGAGCTCCTATAATTCACCCCTCCACTTT. This translates into CASSQSNRDWSSYNSPLHF.

The chain couples TRBV19 to TRBJ2-1; 8 positions match TRBD1. The V segment lost 1 base and the J segment 8 bases; nucleotides outside the gene matches: 10. The CDR3 totals 16 residues. Germline CDR1 and CDR2: LNHDA and SQIVND (reference sequence). The CDR3 coding sequence is TGTGCCAGTAGTATAGTGACAGGGGCTTCGGCGGATGAGCAGTTCTTC. Its translation is CASSIVTGASADEQFF.

The chain is built from TRBV7-9 and TRBJ2-7; TRBD1 matches 9 bases. The CDR3 totals 12 residues. CDR1 is SEHNR, CDR2 FQNEAQ, per germline (reference sequence). The junction had 3 bases not matched to a gene; V was cut back by 5 bases and J by 7 bases. The CDR3 DNA reads TGTGCCAGCAGCGCAGGACAGGGGGAGCAGTACTTC. It yields the protein CASSAGQGEQYF.

In its sample, this clone was seen a few times. The chain links TRBV7-9 to TRBJ1-2; tentative D call: TRBD1 (5 bases). Looked up from germline, CDR1 is SEHNR and CDR2 is FQNEAQ (reference sequence). The CDR3 is 16 amino acids. The V and J ends lost 1 base and 8 bases respectively, with 20 bases between them. In DNA, the CDR3 is TGTGCCAGCAGCTTAGGATCTGGGGGAGACCAGGGAGGCTACACCTTC. Translation: CASSLGSGGDQGGYTF.

The chain combines TRBV11-2 with TRBJ2-7; the D call may be TRBD1 or TRBD2 (5 bases each). V lost 3 bases and J lost 2, with 8 bases in between. The CDR3 extends over 13 amino acids. Germline assignment: CDR1 SGHAT and CDR2 FQNNGV. The CDR3 bases are TGTGCCAGCAGCTTTGGGGACGCCTACGAGCAGTACTTC. Translation gives CASSFGDAYEQYF.

The V and J genes are TRBV10-1 and TRBJ1-3, with 9 positions matching TRBD1. J lost 0 bases, V lost 0 bases, and 15 bases had no gene match. The length of the CDR3 is 21 residues. Per germline, CDR1 WNHNN and CDR2 SYGVQD (reference sequence). For the CDR3, the DNA is TGCGCCAGCAGTGAGTCGAGGTCGGAGGGACAGGGTCCCAACTCTGGAAACACCATATATTTT. It encodes CASSESRSEGQGPNSGNTIYF.

This clone was picked up one time. The chain carries TRBV5-6 and TRBJ1-1, with D hard to call. Germline lookup yields CDR1 SGHDT and CDR2 YYEEEE. This CDR3 is 14 amino acids long. Trimming left V 5 bases short and J 3 bases short, with 14 bases between. The CDR3 protein is CASRPGSAYTEAFF. The CDR3 coding sequence is TGTGCCAGCAGACCCGGGTCGGCTTACACTGAAGCTTTCTTT.

This chain uses TRBV9 with TRBJ2-7; D ambiguous. CDR3 length: 14 amino acids. Germline values: CDR1 SGDLS, CDR2 YYNGEE. V was shortened by 4 bases and J by 1 base, with 12 bases between the two germline ends. For the CDR3, the DNA is TGTGCCAGCAGCTTCCCTTACTCGTCCTACGAGCAGTACTTC. Amino acid sequence: CASSFPYSSYEQYF.